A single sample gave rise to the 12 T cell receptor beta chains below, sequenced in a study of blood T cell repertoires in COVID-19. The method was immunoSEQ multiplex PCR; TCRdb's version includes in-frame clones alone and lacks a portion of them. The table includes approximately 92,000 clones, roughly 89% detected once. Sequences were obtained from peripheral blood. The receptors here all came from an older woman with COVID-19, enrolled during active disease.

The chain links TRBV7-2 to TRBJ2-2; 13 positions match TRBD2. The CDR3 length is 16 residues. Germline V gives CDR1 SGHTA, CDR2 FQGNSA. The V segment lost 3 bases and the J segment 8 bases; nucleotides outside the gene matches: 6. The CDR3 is CASSFTGTSGAGELFF. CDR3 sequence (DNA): TGTGCCAGCAGCTTTACCGGGACTAGCGGGGCAGGGGAGCTGTTTTTT.

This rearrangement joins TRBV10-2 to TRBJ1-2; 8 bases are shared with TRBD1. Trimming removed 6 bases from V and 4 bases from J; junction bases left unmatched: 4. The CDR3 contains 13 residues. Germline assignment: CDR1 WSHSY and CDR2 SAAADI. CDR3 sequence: CASRDRAVYGYTF. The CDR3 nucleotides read TGCGCCAGCAGGGACAGGGCGGTCTATGGCTACACCTTC.

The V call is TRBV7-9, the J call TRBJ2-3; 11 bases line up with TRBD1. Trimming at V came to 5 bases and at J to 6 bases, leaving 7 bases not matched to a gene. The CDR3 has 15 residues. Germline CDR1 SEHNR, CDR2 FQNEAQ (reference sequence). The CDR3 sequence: CASSPRDRGWDTQYF. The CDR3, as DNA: TGTGCCAGCAGCCCCCGGGACAGGGGGTGGGATACGCAGTATTTT. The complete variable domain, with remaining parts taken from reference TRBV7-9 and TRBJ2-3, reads DTGVSQNPRHKITKRGQNVTFRCDPISEHNRLYWYRQTLGQGPEFLTYFQNEAQLEKSRLLSDRFSAERPKGSFSTLEIQRTEQGDSAMYLCASSPRDRGWDTQYFGPGTRLTVL.

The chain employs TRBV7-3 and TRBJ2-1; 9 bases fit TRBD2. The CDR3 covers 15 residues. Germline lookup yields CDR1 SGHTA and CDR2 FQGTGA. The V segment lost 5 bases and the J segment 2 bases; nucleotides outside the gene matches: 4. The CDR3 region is CASSPTSGTYNEQFF. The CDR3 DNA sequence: TGTGCCAGCAGCCCGACTAGCGGCACCTACAATGAGCAGTTCTTC.

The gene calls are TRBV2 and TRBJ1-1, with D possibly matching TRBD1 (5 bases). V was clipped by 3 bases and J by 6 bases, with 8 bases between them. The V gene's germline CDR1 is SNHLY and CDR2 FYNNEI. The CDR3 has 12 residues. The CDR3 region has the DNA TGTGCCAGCAGTGAGCGGGGGGCTGAAGCTTTCTTT. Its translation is CASSERGAEAFF.

CDR3 sequence reads: CASSLEVAGGPYEQYF. As DNA, the CDR3 is TGCGCCAGCAGCTTGGAGGTAGCGGGGGGCCCCTACGAGCAGTACTTC. The chain is built from TRBV5-1 and TRBJ2-7; 10 nucleotides align to TRBD2. The V gene end was trimmed by 0 bases and the J gene end by 2 bases; junction bases not matched to a gene: 5. Germline values: CDR1 SGHRS, CDR2 YFSETQ. There are 16 residues in the CDR3.

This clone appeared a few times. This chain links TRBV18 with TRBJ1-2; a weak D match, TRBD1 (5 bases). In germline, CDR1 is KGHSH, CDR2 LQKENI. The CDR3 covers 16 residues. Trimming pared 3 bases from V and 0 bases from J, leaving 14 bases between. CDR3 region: CASSPRETVPNYGYTF. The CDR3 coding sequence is TGTGCCAGCTCACCTCGAGAGACAGTTCCTAACTATGGCTACACCTTC.

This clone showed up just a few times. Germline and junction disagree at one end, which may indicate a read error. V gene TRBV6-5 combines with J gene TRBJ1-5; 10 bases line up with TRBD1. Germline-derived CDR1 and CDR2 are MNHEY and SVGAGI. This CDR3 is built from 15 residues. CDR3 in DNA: TGTGCCAGCAGCCTACGCACGAATACGGGACAGGGGTTGGTTTTT. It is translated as CASSLRTNTGQGLVF.

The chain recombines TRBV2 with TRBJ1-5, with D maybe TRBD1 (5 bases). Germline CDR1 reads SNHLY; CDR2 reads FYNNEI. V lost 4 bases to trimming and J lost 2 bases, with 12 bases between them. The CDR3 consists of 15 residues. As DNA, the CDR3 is TGTGCCAGCAGTGCCAAGGGGTTCGGCAATCAGCCCCAGCATTTT. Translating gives CASSAKGFGNQPQHF.

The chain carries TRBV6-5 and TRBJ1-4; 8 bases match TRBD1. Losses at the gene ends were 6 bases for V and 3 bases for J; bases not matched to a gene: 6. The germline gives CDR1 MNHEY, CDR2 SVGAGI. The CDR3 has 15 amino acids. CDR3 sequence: CASRPQGVSNEKLFF. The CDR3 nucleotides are TGTGCCAGCAGGCCACAGGGGGTCTCTAATGAAAAACTGTTTTTT.

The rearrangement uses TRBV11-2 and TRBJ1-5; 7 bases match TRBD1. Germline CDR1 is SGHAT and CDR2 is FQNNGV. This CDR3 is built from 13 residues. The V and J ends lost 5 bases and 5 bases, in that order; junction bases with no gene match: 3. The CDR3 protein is CASSGQVDQPQHF. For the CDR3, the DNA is TGTGCCAGCAGCGGACAGGTAGATCAGCCCCAGCATTTT.

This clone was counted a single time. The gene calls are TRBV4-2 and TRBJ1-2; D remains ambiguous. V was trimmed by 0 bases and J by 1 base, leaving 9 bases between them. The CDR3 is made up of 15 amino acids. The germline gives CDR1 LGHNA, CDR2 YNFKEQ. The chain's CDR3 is CASSQDPNFNYGYTF. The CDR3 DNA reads TGTGCCAGCAGCCAAGATCCCAACTTTAACTATGGCTACACCTTC.